The rows below give T cell receptor beta chains drawn from one sample of a study of blood T cell repertoires in COVID-19. Profiled with immunoSEQ multiplex PCR; TCRdb holds only in-frame clones, not every one. The sample carries under 30,000 clones, 85% to 95% recorded once. Sequenced input: peripheral blood. Receptors originate from a human donor with active COVID-19. The donor label of this sample is uncertain. Each CDR3 is given with its conserved first and last residue. A D gene is named only where the DNA matches it firmly. Not every row has a clone size; where given, it reads once, few, many or a size class.

D: TRBD2; length: 11; J: TRBJ2-7; size: NA; V: TRBV2; CDR3: CASGGGYEQYF; DNA: TGTGCCAGCGGGGGGGGCTACGAGCAGTACTTC
D: TRBD1; length: 11; J: TRBJ1-5; size: NA; V: TRBV18; CDR3: CASSSGDREHF; DNA: TGTGCCAGCTCATCAGGGGACAGGGAGCATTTT
D: NA; length: 15; J: TRBJ2-1; size: NA; V: TRBV29-1; CDR3: CSVEVRTLLYNEQFF; DNA: TGCAGCGTTGAAGTAAGGACACTGCTCTACAATGAGCAGTTCTTC
D: NA; length: 14; J: TRBJ2-2; size: once; V: TRBV28; CDR3: CASSPGVGTGELFF; DNA: TGTGCCAGCAGCCCCGGAGTTGGCACCGGGGAGCTGTTTTTT
D: TRBD1; length: 15; J: TRBJ1-6; size: NA; V: TRBV19; CDR3: CATKTGNVYNSPLHF; DNA: TGTGCCACAAAGACAGGGAATGTATATAATTCACCCCTCCACTTT
D: TRBD1; length: 15; J: TRBJ2-3; size: NA; V: TRBV19; CDR3: CASSFTTGGSDTQYF; DNA: TGTGCCAGTAGTTTCACGACAGGGGGCTCAGATACGCAGTATTTT
D: NA; length: 14; J: TRBJ2-3; size: NA; V: TRBV15; CDR3: CATSSSSGTDTQYF; DNA: TGTGCCACCAGCAGTAGTAGCGGCACAGATACGCAGTATTTT
D: NA; length: 14; J: TRBJ2-5; size: NA; V: TRBV11-2; CDR3: CASSSYQGQETQYF; DNA: TGTGCCAGCAGCTCCTATCAGGGGCAAGAGACCCAGTACTTC
D: TRBD1; length: 19; J: TRBJ2-6; size: NA; V: TRBV19; CDR3: CASSIWRDRVLPGANVLTF; DNA: TGTGCCAGTAGTATATGGAGGGACAGGGTGTTACCTGGGGCCAACGTCCTGACTTTC
D: NA; length: 16; J: TRBJ2-6; size: NA; V: TRBV27; CDR3: CASSPSTVPGANVLTF; DNA: TGTGCCAGCAGTCCCTCGACAGTCCCTGGGGCCAACGTCCTGACTTTC
D: TRBD2; length: 14; J: TRBJ2-1; size: NA; V: TRBV25-1; CDR3: CASSERTSGDEQFF; DNA: TGTGCCAGCAGTGAACGGACTAGCGGGGACGAGCAGTTCTTC
D: TRBD2; length: 16; J: TRBJ2-7; size: NA; V: TRBV6-2/TRBV6-3; CDR3: CASSYRGRAPRNEQYF; DNA: TGTGCCAGCAGTTACAGAGGGAGGGCCCCCAGGAACGAGCAGTACTTC
D: NA; length: 15; J: TRBJ1-6; size: once; V: TRBV19; CDR3: CASSTRGAGGSPLHF; DNA: TGTGCCAGTAGTACCCGAGGAGCGGGTGGATCACCCCTCCACTTT
D: NA; length: 12; J: TRBJ2-3; size: NA; V: TRBV3-1/TRBV3-2; CDR3: CASSRRADTQYF; DNA: TGTGCCAGCAGCCGACGGGCAGATACGCAGTATTTT
D: NA; length: 14; J: TRBJ2-7; size: once; V: TRBV9; CDR3: CASSVGPNSYEQYF; DNA: TGTGCCAGCAGCGTAGGCCCTAACTCCTACGAGCAGTACTTC
D: TRBD1; length: 12; J: TRBJ1-2; size: NA; V: TRBV3-1/TRBV3-2; CDR3: CASSRGQGGDTF; DNA: TGTGCCAGCAGCCGCGGACAGGGTGGAGACACCTTC
D: NA; length: 18; J: TRBJ1-3; size: NA; V: TRBV3-1/TRBV3-2; CDR3: CASSQVPVGGLDGNTIYF; DNA: TGTGCCAGCAGCCAAGTTCCCGTCGGGGGGCTTGACGGAAACACCATATATTTT
D: TRBD1; length: 15; J: TRBJ2-7; size: NA; V: TRBV6-5; CDR3: CASRKITGTGVEQYF; DNA: TGTGCCAGCAGGAAGATTACCGGGACAGGGGTCGAGCAGTACTTC
D: NA; length: 11; J: TRBJ2-7; size: once; V: TRBV28; CDR3: CVTGRSYEQYF; DNA: TGTGTCACAGGGCGGTCCTACGAGCAGTACTTC
D: NA; length: 15; J: TRBJ2-6; size: NA; V: TRBV18; CDR3: CASSPRSSGANVLTF; DNA: TGTGCCAGCTCACCACGGAGCTCTGGGGCCAACGTCCTGACTTTC
D: TRBD1; length: 16; J: TRBJ1-1; size: NA; V: TRBV19; CDR3: CASSIRDRGRGTEAFF; DNA: TGTGCCAGTAGTATACGGGACAGGGGCCGGGGCACTGAAGCTTTCTTT
D: NA; length: 13; J: TRBJ2-5; size: NA; V: TRBV19; CDR3: CASQGRGQETQYF; DNA: TGTGCCAGCCAAGGGCGAGGGCAAGAGACCCAGTACTTC
D: TRBD1; length: 15; J: TRBJ2-5; size: once; V: TRBV27; CDR3: CASRSRDRAKETQYF; DNA: TGTGCCAGCAGGTCAAGAGACAGGGCTAAAGAGACCCAGTACTTC
D: NA; length: 14; J: TRBJ2-5; size: NA; V: TRBV24-1; CDR3: CATSGSATGGTQYF; DNA: TGTGCCACCAGTGGGTCGGCCACCGGGGGGACCCAGTACTTC
D: NA; length: 14; J: TRBJ2-5; size: NA; V: TRBV28; CDR3: CASRTAGHQETQYF; DNA: TGTGCCAGCAGGACCGCGGGGCACCAAGAGACCCAGTACTTC
D: NA; length: 14; J: TRBJ1-4; size: NA; V: TRBV28; CDR3: CASSLLGGSEKLFF; DNA: TGTGCCAGCAGCCTCTTGGGGGGGAGTGAAAAACTGTTTTTT